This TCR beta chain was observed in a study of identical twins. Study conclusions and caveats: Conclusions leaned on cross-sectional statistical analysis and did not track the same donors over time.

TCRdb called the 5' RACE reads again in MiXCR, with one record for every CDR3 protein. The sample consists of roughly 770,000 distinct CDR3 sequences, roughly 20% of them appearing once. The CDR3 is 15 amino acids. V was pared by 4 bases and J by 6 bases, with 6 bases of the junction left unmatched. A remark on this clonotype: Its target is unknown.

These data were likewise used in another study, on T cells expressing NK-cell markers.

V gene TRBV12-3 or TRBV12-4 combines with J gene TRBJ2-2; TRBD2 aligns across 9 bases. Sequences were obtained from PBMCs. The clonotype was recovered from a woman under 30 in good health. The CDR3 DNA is TGTGCCAGCAGTTCCAGCCCTAGCGGGGCCGGGGAGCTGTTTTTT. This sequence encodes CASSSSPSGAGELFF.